This T cell receptor beta chain was found in a study of siplizumab effects on memory and regulatory T cells. Study results and caveats: Naive T cells seemed more diverse than memory cells; they also seemed major alloresponse contributors. Among mappable alloreactive CD4+ clones, the Treg-derived fraction averaged nearly 70% with siplizumab versus about 27% in controls.

About this clone itself: No antigen is known for it.

Profiling relied on immunoSEQ multiplex PCR, and the TCRdb table lists in-frame clones only, not all of them. The table records more than 75,000 clones, 80% to 95% of them present only once. The CDR3 is 16 amino acids. Germline CDR1 LGHNA, CDR2 YSLEER. V was clipped by 0 bases and J by 2 bases, with 11 bases between them. Sequences were obtained from CD8+ T cells sorted from blood. This sequence originates from a human donor in good health. This rearrangement joins TRBV4-3 to TRBJ2-1; tentative D call: TRBD2 (6 bases). For the CDR3, the DNA is TGCGCCAGCAGCCAAGATCTGGTAGCGGCCTACAATGAGCAGTTCTTC. Translation: CASSQDLVAAYNEQFF.